The TCR beta chain described here comes from a study of T cell responses to AZD1222 COVID-19 vaccine. Assay used: immunoSEQ multiplex PCR; TCRdb lists only in-frame clones, some missing. In the table there are about 85,000 clones, around 85% of which are singletons. Germline V gene lookup returns CDR1 SGHVS and CDR2 FQNEAQ. V shed 4 bases and J shed 3 bases, with 11 bases lying between them. This CDR3 region has 14 residues. This TCR came from an adult who received the AZD1222 COVID-19 vaccine. The gene calls are TRBV7-8 and TRBJ2-3; D not resolved. The sequenced sample was peripheral blood, obtained 28 days after the second AZD1222 dose. The CDR3 nucleotides read TGTGCCAGCAGCTCCGTCGGGCTTACAGATACGCAGTATTTT. Translated: CASSSVGLTDTQYF.